This T cell receptor beta chain stems from a study of spatial heterogeneity in lung cancer. Looking at the study overall: The mean occurrence of each unique TCR and UMI combination in raw reads exceeded nine. Study outcomes and limitations: Among blood samples, ubiquitous expanded tumor TCRs appeared more at resection than at follow-up.

Time point described: sample taken at primary tumor resection. Whole RNA, which was extracted from tumor, nontumor lung tissue or frozen PBMC, was sequenced without any cell sorting. Germline loops: CDR1 MNHEY, CDR2 SMNVEV (reference sequence). V gave up 2 bases and J gave up 1 base, with 18 bases separating them. CDR3 length equals 17 residues. This clonotype has only a few counts. Its antigen is still unknown. TCRdb reanalysed the 5' RACE reads using MiXCR and keeps one entry per CDR3 protein. Of some 83,000 distinct CDR3 sequences listed, 8% are singletons. This chain connects TRBV27 to TRBJ2-7, with a tentative D call TRBD2 (7 bases). The source was PBMCs, collected at surgery. The receptor's source is a male donor with early-stage non-small cell lung cancer. In DNA form, the CDR3 reads TGTGCCAGCAGTTTAGAAGGGGGAGGGGCCCCGTCCTACGAGCAGTACTTC. Protein: CASSLEGGGAPSYEQYF.